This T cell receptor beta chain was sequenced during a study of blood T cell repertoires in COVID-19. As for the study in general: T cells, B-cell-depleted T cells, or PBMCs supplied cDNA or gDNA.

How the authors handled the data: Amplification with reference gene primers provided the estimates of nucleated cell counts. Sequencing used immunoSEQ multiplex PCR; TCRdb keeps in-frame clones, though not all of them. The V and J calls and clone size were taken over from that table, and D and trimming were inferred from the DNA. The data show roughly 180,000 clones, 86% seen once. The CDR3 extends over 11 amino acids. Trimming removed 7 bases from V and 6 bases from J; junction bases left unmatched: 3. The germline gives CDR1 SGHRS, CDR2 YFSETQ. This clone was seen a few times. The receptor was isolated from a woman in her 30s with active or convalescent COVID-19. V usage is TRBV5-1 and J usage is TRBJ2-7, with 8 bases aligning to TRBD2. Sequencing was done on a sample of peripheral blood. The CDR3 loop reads CASGLAGEQYF. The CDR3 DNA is TGCGCCAGCGGACTAGCTGGCGAGCAGTACTTC.